This T cell receptor beta chain was sequenced in a study of beta chain features in type 1 diabetes. The study's findings and limits: For Type 1 diabetes patients, all four CD4+ subsets carried TCRB CDR3s that were moderately but significantly shorter. More deletions and fewer insertions at VDJ junctions were seen in type 1 diabetes patients.

The authors reverse transcribed all of the isolated RNA, so sequencing captured expressed TCRB transcripts. Data came from immunoSEQ multiplex PCR; TCRdb stores just in-frame clones and leaves some out. The sample contains 300,000 or so clones, roughly 8% of which appear only once. Turning to this clone: Its antigen is unidentified.

The germline CDR1 and CDR2 sequences are SEHNR and FQNEAQ (reference sequence). This CDR3 region has 13 residues. V dropped 6 bases and J dropped 2 bases, with 9 bases sitting between them. The sequenced sample was central memory CD4+ T cells from blood. V gene TRBV7-9 combines with J gene TRBJ2-3; D gene ambiguous. The clonotype originates from a woman younger than 35 in good health. The CDR3 sequence is CASSRAITDTQYF. CDR3 nucleotide sequence: TGTGCCAGCAGTCGGGCCATCACAGATACGCAGTATTTT.